The T cell receptor beta chain under discussion was sequenced for a study of T cells in Graves' hyperthyroidism and ophthalmopathy (dated by TCRdb to between 2017 and 2020). For context, the study as a whole: Peripheral blood samples were taken at the time of initial diagnosis, prior to any treatment. TCR V-J signatures able to tell the groups apart were searched for in a discovery cohort of about a hundred patients, of whom roughly 42 had Graves' ophthalmopathy and roughly 58 had stable Graves' hyperthyroidism. Whether ophthalmopathy could be predicted prospectively was tested in an independent validation cohort made up of 18 to 20 hyperthyroidism patients plus 17 patients who later progressed to ophthalmopathy. The 75 to 100 discovery patients were divided at random into training and test sets in a 7:3 ratio. In addition, the study compared T-cell repertoires in thyroid tissue and in blood from five to seven Graves' hyperthyroidism patients. After blood sampling, hyperthyroidism patients were treated with methimazole at a starting dose of 30 mg daily, and ophthalmopathy patients were treated with high-dose intravenous methylprednisolone. TCR Vbeta CDR3 sequencing of approximately 140 peripheral blood samples (about 45 ophthalmopathy, about 75 hyperthyroidism and approximately 17 progressor patients) is reported in the paper.

Ophthalmopathy patients had moderately to severely active disease, with a Clinical Activity Score of 3 or more, a NOSPECS grade of 4 or more, and a disease duration of less than 3 months. The study excluded patients with uncontrolled infections, other autoimmune diseases, pregnancy or lactation. Clinical symptoms, serum thyroxine and TRAb, thyroid ultrasound, and orbital computed tomography formed the basis for the diagnoses. Ficoll-Paque density gradient centrifugation was used to isolate PBMCs from approximately 10 ml of fresh peripheral blood. Total RNA was extracted with Trizol reagent, and quality was checked on an Agilent 2100 Bioanalyzer. TCR beta CDR3 regions were amplified from RNA transcripts. The first round of RT-PCR for the TCR CDR3 was performed with the HTBI primer set and the Qiagen OneStep RT-PCR kit. The libraries were constructed in a second round of multiplex PCR and then size-selected and purified. Libraries were sequenced paired-end with 100 bp reads on an Illumina HiSeq2000. The authors processed their data as follows. SOAPnuke was used to process the raw data, with reads discarded if the reads contained adapters or uncalled bases, had a mean Phred below 15, or lacked an exact constant-primer or identifier match. COPE v1.2.5 was used to merge the high-quality paired reads, and each unique nucleotide sequence was defined as a clonotype. MiTCR v1.1 was used to align clonotypes to the IMGT TRBV, TRBD and TRBJ reference segments. The analysis was restricted to V-J combinations with a frequency above 0.0001, which together covered about 99% of the repertoires. The TCS score was defined as F50 (clonal expansion) divided by E x V (chaos), with BLOSUM62-based TCRdist calculated between CDR3 peptides within each V-J. Welch's t-statistics and random forest reduced 500 to 650 V-J features to roughly 13, which were used in a naive Bayes classifier (R e1071). TCRdb reran the public reads through fastp at Q25 and MiXCR, keeping productive beta chains. Each CDR3 protein gets just one entry, which takes the most common genes and DNA from the rows behind it. The V and J calls follow TCRdb's processing rather than the paper's. This sample gives 360,000 or so distinct CDR3 sequences in total; nearly 15% of them show up just once. Jointly, the top ten make up approximately 19% of the sample.

This clonotype came up many times. The target of this receptor is not known. No base quality information exists; no much larger clone differs at one position. Broader findings and caveats from the paper: Sample size was not statistically predetermined, and investigators were not blinded to group allocation. During validation, the model predicted progression to ophthalmopathy a median of approximately 6.5 months ahead of onset, with 70.59% sensitivity and 72.22% specificity. Ophthalmopathy was separated from stable hyperthyroidism by a 13 V-J signature model, with approximately 90% sensitivity and about 81% specificity obtained in cross-validation and 80%/75% obtained in testing. Blood samples also contained most of the expanded thyroid clonotypes (frequency above 0.001), which suggests that blood repertoires may reflect thyroid immune responses.

From cysteine to phenylalanine, the CDR3 is 13 amino acids long. Kept here is only the CDR3 DNA, which spans 39 bases and is read in frame from base 1. Trimming removed 10 bases from V and 9 bases from J, leaving 21 bases between the germline ends. From the germline V gene (reference sequence), CDR1 is LGHDT and CDR2 is YNNKEL. Source material: blood. This sequence originates from a woman between 55 and 75 years old with Graves' ophthalmopathy. The chain is encoded by TRBV3-1 joined to TRBJ1-1, and perhaps TRBD1 as D gene, on 5 matching bases. The CDR3 is CATTPGTVGKAFF. DNA sequence: TGTGCCACCACTCCCGGGACGGTAGGAAAAGCTTTCTTT. This CDR3, with the reference TRBV3-1 and TRBJ1-1 proteins standing in past its ends, gives the full variable domain DTAVSQTPKYLVTQMGNDKSIKCEQNLGHDTMYWYKQDSKKFLKIMFSYNNKELIINETVPNRFSPKSPDKAHLNLHINSLELGDSAVYFCATTPGTVGKAFFGQGTRLTVV.